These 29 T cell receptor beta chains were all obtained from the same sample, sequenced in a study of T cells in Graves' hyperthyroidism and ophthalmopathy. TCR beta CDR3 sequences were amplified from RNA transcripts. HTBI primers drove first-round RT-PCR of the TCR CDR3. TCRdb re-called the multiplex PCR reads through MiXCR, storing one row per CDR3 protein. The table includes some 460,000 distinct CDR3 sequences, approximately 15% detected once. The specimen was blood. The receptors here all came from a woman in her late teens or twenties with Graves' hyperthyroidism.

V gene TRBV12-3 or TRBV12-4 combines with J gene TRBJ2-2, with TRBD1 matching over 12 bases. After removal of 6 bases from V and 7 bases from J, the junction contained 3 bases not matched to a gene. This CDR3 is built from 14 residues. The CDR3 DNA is TGTGCCAGCAGCGGGACAGGGGGCATCGGGGAGCTGTTTTTT. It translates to CASSGTGGIGELFF.

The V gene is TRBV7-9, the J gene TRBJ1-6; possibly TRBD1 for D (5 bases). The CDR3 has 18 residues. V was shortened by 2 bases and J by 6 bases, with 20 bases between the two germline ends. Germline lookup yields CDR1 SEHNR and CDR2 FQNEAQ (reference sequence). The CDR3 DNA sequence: TGTGCCAGCAGCTTAAGGCCTAGAGGGCCGGGACTTAATTCACCCCTCCACTTT. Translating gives CASSLRPRGPGLNSPLHF.

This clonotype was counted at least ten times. CDR3 DNA sequence: TGTGCCAGCAGCTTAGTAGGGCGCAATGAGCAGTTCTTC. Amino acid sequence: CASSLVGRNEQFF. This rearrangement joins TRBV11-2 to TRBJ2-1; D is unresolved. Trimming took 1 base from V and 6 from J, leaving 7 bases between them. The germline CDR1 and CDR2 sequences are SGHAT and FQNNGV. The CDR3 is 13 residues long. Combining the CDR3 with reference TRBV11-2 and TRBJ2-1 gives the whole variable domain EAGVAQSPRYKIIEKRQSVAFWCNPISGHATLYWYQQILGQGPKLLIQFQNNGVVDDSQLPKDRFSAERLKGVDSTLKIQPAKLEDSAVYLCASSLVGRNEQFFGPGTRLTVL.

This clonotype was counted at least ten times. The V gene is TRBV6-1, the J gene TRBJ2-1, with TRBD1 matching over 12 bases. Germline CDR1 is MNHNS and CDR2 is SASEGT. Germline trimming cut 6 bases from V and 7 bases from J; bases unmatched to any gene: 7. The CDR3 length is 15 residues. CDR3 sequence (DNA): TGTGCCAGCAGGCCCGGGACAGGGGGCATGAATGAGCAGTTCTTC. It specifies CASRPGTGGMNEQFF.

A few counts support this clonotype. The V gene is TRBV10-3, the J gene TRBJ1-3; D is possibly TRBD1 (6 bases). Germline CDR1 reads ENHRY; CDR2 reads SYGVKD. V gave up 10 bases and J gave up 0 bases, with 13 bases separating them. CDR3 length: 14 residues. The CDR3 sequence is CANSGQFSGNTIYF. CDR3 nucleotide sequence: TGTGCCAACTCCGGACAGTTCTCTGGAAACACCATATATTTT.

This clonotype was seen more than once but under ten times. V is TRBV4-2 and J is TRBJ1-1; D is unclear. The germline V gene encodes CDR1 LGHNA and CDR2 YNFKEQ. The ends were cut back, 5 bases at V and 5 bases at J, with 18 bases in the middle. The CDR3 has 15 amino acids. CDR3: CASSEAKGMVTEAFF. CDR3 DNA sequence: TGTGCCAGCAGCGAAGCGAAGGGAATGGTAACTGAAGCTTTCTTT.

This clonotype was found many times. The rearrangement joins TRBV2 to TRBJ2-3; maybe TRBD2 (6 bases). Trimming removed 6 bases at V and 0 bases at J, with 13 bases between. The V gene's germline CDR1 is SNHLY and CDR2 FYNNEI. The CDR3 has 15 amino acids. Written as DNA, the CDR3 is TGTGCCAGCAGGAGCCGGGACTTAAGCACAGATACGCAGTATTTT. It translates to CASRSRDLSTDTQYF.

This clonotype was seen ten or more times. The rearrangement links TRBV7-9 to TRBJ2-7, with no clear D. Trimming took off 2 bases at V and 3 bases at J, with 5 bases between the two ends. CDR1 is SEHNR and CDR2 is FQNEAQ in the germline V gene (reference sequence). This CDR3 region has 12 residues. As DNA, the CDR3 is TGTGCCAGCAGCTTATGGCACTACGAGCAGTACTTC. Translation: CASSLWHYEQYF.

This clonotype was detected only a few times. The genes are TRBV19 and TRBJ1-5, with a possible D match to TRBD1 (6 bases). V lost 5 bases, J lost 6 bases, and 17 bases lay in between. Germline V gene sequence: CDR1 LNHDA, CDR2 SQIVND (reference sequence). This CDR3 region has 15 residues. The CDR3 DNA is TGTGCCAGTAGTTCAGGGGTAAATGAAATTCAGCCCCAGCATTTT. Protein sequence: CASSSGVNEIQPQHF.

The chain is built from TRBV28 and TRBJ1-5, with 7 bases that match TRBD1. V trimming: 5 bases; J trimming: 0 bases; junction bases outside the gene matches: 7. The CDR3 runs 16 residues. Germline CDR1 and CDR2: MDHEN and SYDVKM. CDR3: CASSELWTGSNQPQHF. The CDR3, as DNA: TGTGCCAGCAGTGAGCTTTGGACAGGTAGCAATCAGCCCCAGCATTTT.

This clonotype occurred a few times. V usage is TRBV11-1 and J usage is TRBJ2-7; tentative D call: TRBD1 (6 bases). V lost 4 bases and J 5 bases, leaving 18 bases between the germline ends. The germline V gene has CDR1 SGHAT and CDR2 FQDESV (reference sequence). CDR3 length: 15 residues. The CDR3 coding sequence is TGTGCCAGCAGCTACGGAACAGGGAATCGGGACGAGCAGTACTTC. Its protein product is CASSYGTGNRDEQYF. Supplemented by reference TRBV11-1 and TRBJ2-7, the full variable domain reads EAEVAQSPRYKITEKSQAVAFWCDPISGHATLYWYRQILGQGPELLVQFQDESVVDDSQLPKDRFSAERLKGVDSTLKIQPAELGDSAMYLCASSYGTGNRDEQYFGPGTRLTVT.

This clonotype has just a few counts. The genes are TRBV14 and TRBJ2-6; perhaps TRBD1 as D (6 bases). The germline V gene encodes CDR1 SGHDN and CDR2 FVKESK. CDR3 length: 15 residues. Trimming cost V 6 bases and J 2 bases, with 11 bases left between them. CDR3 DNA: TGTGCCAGCAGGAAAGGGGGTGCTGGGGCCAACGTCCTGACTTTC. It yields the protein CASRKGGAGANVLTF.

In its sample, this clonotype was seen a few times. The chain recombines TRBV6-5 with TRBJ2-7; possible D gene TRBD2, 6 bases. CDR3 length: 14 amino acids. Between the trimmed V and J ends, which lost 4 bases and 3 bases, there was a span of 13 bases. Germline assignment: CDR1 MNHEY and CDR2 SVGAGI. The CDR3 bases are TGTGCCAGCAGTTCAGCGGGTGTAAACTACGAGCAGTACTTC. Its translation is CASSSAGVNYEQYF.

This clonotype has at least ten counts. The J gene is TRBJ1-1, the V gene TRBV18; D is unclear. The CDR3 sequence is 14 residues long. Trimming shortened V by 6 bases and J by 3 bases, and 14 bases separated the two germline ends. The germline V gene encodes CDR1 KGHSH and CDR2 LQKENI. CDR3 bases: TGTGCCAGCTCGTTTGACGGGCGAGACACTGAAGCTTTCTTT. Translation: CASSFDGRDTEAFF. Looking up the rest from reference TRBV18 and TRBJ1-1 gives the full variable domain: NAGVMQNPRHLVRRRGQEARLRCSPMKGHSHVYWYRQLPEEGLKFMVYLQKENIIDESGMPKERFSAEFPKEGPSILRIQQVVRGDSAAYFCASSFDGRDTEAFFGQGTRLTVV.

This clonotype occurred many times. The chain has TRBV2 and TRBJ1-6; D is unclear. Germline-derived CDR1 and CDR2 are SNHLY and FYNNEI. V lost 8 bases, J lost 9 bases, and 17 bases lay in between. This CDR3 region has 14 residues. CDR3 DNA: TGTGCCAGCGGCCCCGAGACCCTAGGTTCACCCCTCCACTTT. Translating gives CASGPETLGSPLHF.

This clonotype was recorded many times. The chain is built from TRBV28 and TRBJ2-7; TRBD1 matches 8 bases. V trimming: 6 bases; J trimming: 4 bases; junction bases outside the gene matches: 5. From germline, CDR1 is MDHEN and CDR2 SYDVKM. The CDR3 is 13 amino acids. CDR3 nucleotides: TGTGCCAGCAGAGAGACAGGGGAATACGAGCAGTACTTC. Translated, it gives CASRETGEYEQYF.

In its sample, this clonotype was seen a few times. The CDR3 DNA follows: TGTGCCAGCAATAAGGTGGGAACGTTAAACTACGAGCAGTACTTC. This codes for CASNKVGTLNYEQYF. J is TRBJ2-7 and V is TRBV27; no reliable D call. The CDR3 extends over 15 amino acids. From germline, CDR1 is MNHEY and CDR2 SMNVEV (reference sequence). Trimming left V 7 bases short and J 3 bases short, with 19 bases between.

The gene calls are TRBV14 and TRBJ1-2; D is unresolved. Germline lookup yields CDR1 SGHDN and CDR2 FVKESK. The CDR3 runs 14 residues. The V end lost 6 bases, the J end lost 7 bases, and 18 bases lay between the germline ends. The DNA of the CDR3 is TGTGCCAGCAGTCCAGCACTCCCTGGGTTTGGCTACACCTTC. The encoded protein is CASSPALPGFGYTF.

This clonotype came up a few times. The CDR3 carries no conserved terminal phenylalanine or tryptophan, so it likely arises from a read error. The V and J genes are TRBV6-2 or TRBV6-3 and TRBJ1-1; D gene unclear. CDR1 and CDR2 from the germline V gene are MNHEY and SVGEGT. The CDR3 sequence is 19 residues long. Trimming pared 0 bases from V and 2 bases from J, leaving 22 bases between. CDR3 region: CASSYSISPRPSDNTEAFL. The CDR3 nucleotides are TGTGCCAGCAGTTACTCGATTAGCCCTAGGCCGTCGGACAACACTGAAGCTTTCCTT.

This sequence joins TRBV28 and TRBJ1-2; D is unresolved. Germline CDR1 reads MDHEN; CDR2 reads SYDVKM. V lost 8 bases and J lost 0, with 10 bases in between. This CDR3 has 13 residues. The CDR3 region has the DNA TGTGCCAGCCGCCGGTACTCTAACTATGGCTACACCTTC. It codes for CASRRYSNYGYTF.

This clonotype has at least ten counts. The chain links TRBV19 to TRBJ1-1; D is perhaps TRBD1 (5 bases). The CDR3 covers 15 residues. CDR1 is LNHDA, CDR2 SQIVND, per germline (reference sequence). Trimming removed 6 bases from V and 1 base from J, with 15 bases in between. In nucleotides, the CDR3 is TGTGCCAGTAGAGCGAGGACGGGGCGGAACACTGAAGCTTTCTTT. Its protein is CASRARTGRNTEAFF.

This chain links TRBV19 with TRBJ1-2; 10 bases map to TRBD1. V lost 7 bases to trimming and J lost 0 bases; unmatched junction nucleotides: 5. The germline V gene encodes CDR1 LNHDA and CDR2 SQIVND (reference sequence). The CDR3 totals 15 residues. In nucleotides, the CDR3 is TGTGCCAGTAATGAGGGACAGGGGACTAACTATGGCTACACCTTC. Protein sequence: CASNEGQGTNYGYTF. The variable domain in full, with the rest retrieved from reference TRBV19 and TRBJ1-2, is DGGITQSPKYLFRKEGQNVTLSCEQNLNHDAMYWYRQDPGQGLRLIYYSQIVNDFQKGDIAEGYSVSREKKESFPLTVTSAQKNPTAFYLCASNEGQGTNYGYTFGSGTRLTVV.

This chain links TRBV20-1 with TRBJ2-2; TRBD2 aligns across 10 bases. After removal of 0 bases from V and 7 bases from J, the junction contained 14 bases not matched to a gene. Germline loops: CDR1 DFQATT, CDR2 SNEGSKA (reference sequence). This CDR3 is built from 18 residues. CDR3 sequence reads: CSARDNFRTSGALGELFF. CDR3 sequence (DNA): TGCAGTGCTAGAGATAATTTCCGGACTAGCGGAGCTCTCGGGGAGCTGTTTTTT.

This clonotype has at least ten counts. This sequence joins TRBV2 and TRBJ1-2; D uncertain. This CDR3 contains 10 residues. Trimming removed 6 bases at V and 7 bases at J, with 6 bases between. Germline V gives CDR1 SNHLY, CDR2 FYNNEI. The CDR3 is CASRDFGYTF. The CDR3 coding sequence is TGTGCCAGCAGGGATTTTGGCTACACCTTC. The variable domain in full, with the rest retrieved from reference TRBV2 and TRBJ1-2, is EPEVTQTPSHQVTQMGQEVILRCVPISNHLYFYWYRQILGQKVEFLVSFYNNEISEKSEIFDDQFSVERPDGSNFTLKIRSTKLEDSAMYFCASRDFGYTFGSGTRLTVV.

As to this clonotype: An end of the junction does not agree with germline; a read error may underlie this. The DNA for the CDR3 is TGTGCCAGCATCTTAATCAATCAGAGACTAGCGGGGCCAACAGATACGCAGTATTTT. It is translated as CASILINQRLAGPTDTQYF. The V gene is TRBV7-2, the J gene TRBJ2-3, with TRBD2 matching over 11 bases. The length of the CDR3 is 19 residues. CDR1 is SGHTA and CDR2 is FQGNSA in the germline V gene.

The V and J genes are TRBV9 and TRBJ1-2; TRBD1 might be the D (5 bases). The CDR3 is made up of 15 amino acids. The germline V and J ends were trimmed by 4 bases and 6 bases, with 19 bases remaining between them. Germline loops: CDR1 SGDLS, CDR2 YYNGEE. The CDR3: CASSPRSWGTNGYTF. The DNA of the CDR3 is TGTGCCAGCAGCCCACGGAGCTGGGGGACTAATGGCTACACCTTC.

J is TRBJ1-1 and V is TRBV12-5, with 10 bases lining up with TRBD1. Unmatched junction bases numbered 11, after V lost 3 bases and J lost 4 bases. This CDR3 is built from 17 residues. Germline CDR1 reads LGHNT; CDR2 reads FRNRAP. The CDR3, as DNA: TGTGCTAGTGGTTTATTGTCGACAGGGGGCGCGAGCACTGAAGCTTTCTTT. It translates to CASGLLSTGGASTEAFF.

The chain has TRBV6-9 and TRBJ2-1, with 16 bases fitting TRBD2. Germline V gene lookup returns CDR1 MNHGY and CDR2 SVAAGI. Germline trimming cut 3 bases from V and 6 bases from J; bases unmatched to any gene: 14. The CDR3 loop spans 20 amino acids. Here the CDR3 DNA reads TGTGCCAGCAGTTACTTGGGGCCCGGGACTAGCGGGAGGGGAATCAATGAGCAGTTCTTC. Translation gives CASSYLGPGTSGRGINEQFF.

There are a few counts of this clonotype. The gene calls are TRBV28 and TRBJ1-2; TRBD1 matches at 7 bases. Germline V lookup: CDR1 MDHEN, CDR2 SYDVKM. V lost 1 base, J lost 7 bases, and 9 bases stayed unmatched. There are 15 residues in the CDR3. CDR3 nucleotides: TGTGCCAGCAGTTTATATAAGCGGCAGGGGGGTGGCTACACCTTC. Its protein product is CASSLYKRQGGGYTF.